This T cell receptor (beta chain) was captured by sequencing in a study of low-dose radiotherapy and immunotherapy resistance in tumors. This sample's time point: before trial treatment. The V end was cut by 0 bases, the J end by 3 bases, with 8 bases between. This CDR3 comprises 14 residues. Germline-derived CDR1 and CDR2 are KGHSH and LQKENI. This clonotype was observed many times. TRAV and TRBV primers primed cDNA for both TCRalpha and TCRbeta. TCR amplification ran 15 to 25 PCR cycles using constant-region and V-primer adapter primers. Via MiXCR, TCRdb re-called the reads, giving one row per CDR3 protein. The data contain 45,000 to 75,000 distinct CDR3 sequences, almost 25% of them singletons.

The rearrangement links TRBV18 to TRBJ1-2; D ambiguous. Sequences were derived from PBMCs, sampled before treatment. This TCR was recovered from a male donor with prostate cancer. CDR3 in amino acids: CASSPPATYYGYTF. CDR3 in DNA: TGTGCCAGCTCACCACCCGCGACTTACTATGGCTACACCTTC.